Each of the 22 T cell receptor beta chains below was sequenced from the same sample in a study of T cells in Graves' hyperthyroidism and ophthalmopathy. The source material, RNA transcripts, was used to amplify TCR beta CDR3 regions. The HTBI primer set drove a first-round RT-PCR of the TCR CDR3. TCRdb re-derived calls from the multiplex PCR reads in MiXCR, one entry per CDR3 protein. Of approximately 640,000 distinct CDR3 sequences in the sample, about 45% were seen once. Specimen: peripheral blood or thyroid tissue (not recorded which). The receptors come from an adult man with Graves' disease, either hyperthyroidism or ophthalmopathy (not recorded which).

This clonotype has only one observation. This chain uses TRBV2 with TRBJ1-3; D is unresolved. The CDR3 consists of 14 residues. Trimming removed 7 bases from V and 0 bases from J, with 10 bases in between. Germline CDR1 reads SNHLY; CDR2 reads FYNNEI. CDR3 residues: CASTERSSGNTIYF. CDR3 nucleotides: TGTGCCAGCACCGAACGCAGCTCTGGAAACACCATATATTTT.

The rearrangement links TRBV25-1 to TRBJ1-3; no clear D gene. CDR3 length equals 13 residues. Trimming pared 6 bases from V and 0 bases from J, leaving 6 bases between. In germline, CDR1 is MGHDK, CDR2 SYGVNS. CDR3 coding DNA: TGTGCCAGCAGAGTAAACTCTGGAAACACCATATATTTT. Encoded protein: CASRVNSGNTIYF.

The rearrangement joins TRBV6-1 to TRBJ2-5; 12 positions agree with TRBD2. Trimming at V came to 6 bases and at J to 5 bases, leaving 10 bases not matched to a gene. The CDR3 extends over 16 amino acids. The germline gives CDR1 MNHNS, CDR2 SASEGT. CDR3 sequence (DNA): TGTGCCAGCAGCGCCCGACTAGCGGGAGATGGGGAGACCCAGTACTTC. Encoded protein: CASSARLAGDGETQYF.

This chain uses TRBV2 with TRBJ2-3; no clear D gene. Germline CDR1 is SNHLY and CDR2 is FYNNEI. V was clipped by 4 bases and J by 4 bases, with 3 bases between them. The CDR3 length is 11 residues. Written as DNA, the CDR3 is TGTGCCAGCAGTGGAGCAGATACGCAGTATTTT. Residues: CASSGADTQYF.

This clonotype is a singleton in its sample. The J gene is TRBJ1-1, the V gene TRBV19; a possible D gene is TRBD1 (5 bases). The V gene's germline CDR1 is LNHDA and CDR2 SQIVND (reference sequence). The CDR3 runs 14 residues. V lost 6 bases to trimming and J lost 10 bases, with 21 bases between them. CDR3 protein: CASRTAAERRGAFF. DNA of the CDR3: TGTGCCAGTAGAACGGCGGCGGAGAGAAGGGGAGCTTTCTTT.

Turning to this clonotype: A junction end diverges from the germline sequence, so it may reflect a read error. CDR3 bases: TGTGCTAGCAGCCCCCGGGTCGGGGAGACCCAGTACTTC. It encodes CASSPRVGETQYF. The chain has TRBV7-7 and TRBJ2-5; D unresolved. Germline lookup yields CDR1 SSHAT and CDR2 FNYEAQ (reference sequence). CDR3 length: 13 amino acids.

This clonotype was recorded many times. The chain recombines TRBV9 with TRBJ1-6, with a weak D call TRBD1 (6 bases). CDR1 is SGDLS, CDR2 YYNGEE, per germline. The CDR3 runs 16 residues. The germline V and J ends were trimmed by 0 bases and 9 bases, with 16 bases remaining between them. CDR3 in amino acids: CASSVDPGQGSSPLHF. Here the CDR3 DNA reads TGTGCCAGCAGCGTAGACCCGGGGCAGGGGAGTTCACCCCTCCACTTT.

The CDR3 protein is CATSEPTGPQETQYF. CDR3 nucleotide sequence: TGTGCCACCAGTGAGCCCACAGGTCCTCAAGAGACCCAGTACTTC. The chain joins TRBV24-1 to TRBJ2-5; possibly TRBD1 for D (5 bases). Germline V gene sequence: CDR1 KGHDR, CDR2 SFDVKD. Trimming left V 4 bases short and J 2 bases short, with 13 bases between. This CDR3 has 15 residues.

The chain has TRBV7-2 and TRBJ1-2, with unresolved D. Germline-derived CDR1 and CDR2 are SGHTA and FQGNSA. This CDR3 has 15 amino acids. V shed 6 bases and J shed 1 base, with 15 bases lying between them. The CDR3 DNA reads TGTGCCAGCAGTCCGGGAGCCGGGCGTAACTATGGCTACACCTTC. Translation gives CASSPGAGRNYGYTF. Together with reference TRBV7-2 and TRBJ1-2, the CDR3 gives the full variable domain: GAGVSQSPSNKVTEKGKDVELRCDPISGHTALYWYRQSLGQGLEFLIYFQGNSAPDKSGLPSDRFSAERTGGSVSTLTIQRTQQEDSAVYLCASSPGAGRNYGYTFGSGTRLTVV.

To note about this clonotype: The junction differs from germline at one of its ends, possibly a read error. The chain links TRBV20-1 to TRBJ1-3, with D tentatively TRBD1 (5 bases). CDR3 length: 15 residues. Germline loops: CDR1 DFQATT, CDR2 SNEGSKA (reference sequence). The CDR3 spells CSARELTDSGSTIYF. The CDR3 region has the DNA TGCAGTGCTAGAGAATTGACAGACTCTGGAAGCACCATATATTTT.

The chain couples TRBV7-2 to TRBJ2-7; D possibly corresponds to TRBD2 (6 bases). Germline V gene data show CDR1 as SGHTA and CDR2 as FQGNSA. Trimming took off 5 bases at V and 0 bases at J, with 11 bases between the two ends. The CDR3 is made up of 14 amino acids. The chain's CDR3 is CASSEEGSSYEQYF. CDR3 bases: TGTGCCAGCAGCGAGGAGGGGAGCTCCTACGAGCAGTACTTC.

This clonotype was seen a single time. A read error may be the cause here, since a much bigger clone is one base away. The chain employs TRBV7-8 and TRBJ1-6, with a weak D call TRBD1 (6 bases). Between the trimmed V and J ends, which lost 4 bases and 8 bases, there was a span of 12 bases. The CDR3 runs 14 residues. Looked up from germline, CDR1 is SGHVS and CDR2 is FQNEAQ. The CDR3 is CASSWTEEYSPLHF. DNA of the CDR3: TGTGCCAGCAGCTGGACAGAAGAGTATTCACCCCTCCACTTT.

DNA of the CDR3: TGCAGCGTTGCCGCCGCGGGGGCTGGATACGAGCAGTACTTC. Its translation is CSVAAAGAGYEQYF. The chain links TRBV29-1 to TRBJ2-7; the D gene is possibly TRBD2 (7 bases). V was trimmed by 4 bases and J by 4 bases, leaving 17 bases between them. Germline V gene lookup returns CDR1 SQVTM and CDR2 ANQGSEA. CDR3 length: 14 amino acids.

This clonotype occurred many times. V usage is TRBV25-1 and J usage is TRBJ1-1, with D unclear. The V and J ends lost 3 bases and 3 bases respectively, with 11 bases between them. Germline lookup yields CDR1 MGHDK and CDR2 SYGVNS. The CDR3 loop spans 14 amino acids. The CDR3 bases are TGTGCCAGCAGTGAGCTTGGGCAGCACACTGAAGCTTTCTTT. This codes for CASSELGQHTEAFF.

This clonotype has a handful of counts. The gene calls are TRBV13 and TRBJ1-1, with D perhaps matching TRBD1 (6 bases). In germline, CDR1 is PRHDT, CDR2 FYEKMQ (reference sequence). V shed 5 bases and J shed 1 base, with 14 bases lying between them. The CDR3 sequence is 15 residues long. DNA for the CDR3: TGTGCCAGCAGCGAGATACAGGGAGCGAACACTGAAGCTTTCTTT. Its protein is CASSEIQGANTEAFF. The full variable domain, in which reference TRBV13 and TRBJ1-1 provide the parts outside the CDR3, is AAGVIQSPRHLIKEKRETATLKCYPIPRHDTVYWYQQGPGQDPQFLISFYEKMQSDKGSIPDRFSAQQFSDYHSELNMSSLELGDSALYFCASSEIQGANTEAFFGQGTRLTVV.

This clonotype has a count of ten or more. V is TRBV7-2 and J is TRBJ1-6; D remains unclear. CDR3 length equals 13 residues. V was trimmed by 5 bases and J by 7 bases, leaving 9 bases between them. Germline V gives CDR1 SGHTA, CDR2 FQGNSA. The CDR3 coding sequence is TGTGCCAGCAGCCCTACACTAAATTCACCCCTCCACTTT. The encoded protein is CASSPTLNSPLHF.

This clonotype was detected a few times. The gene calls are TRBV7-3 and TRBJ1-1; 8 bases match TRBD1. The CDR3 covers 14 residues. The V gene end was trimmed by 4 bases and the J gene end by 5 bases; junction bases not matched to a gene: 6. CDR1 is SGHTA, CDR2 FQGTGA, per germline. The CDR3 protein is CASSSGTGTTEAFF. The CDR3 nucleotides are TGTGCCAGCAGCTCCGGGACAGGTACGACTGAAGCTTTCTTT.

The chain combines TRBV19 with TRBJ1-3; 8 nucleotides match TRBD1. V shed 6 bases and J 8 bases; nucleotides not matched to a gene: 18. The CDR3 sequence is 17 residues long. Looked up from germline, CDR1 is LNHDA and CDR2 is SQIVND (reference sequence). The CDR3 DNA follows: TGTGCCAGTAGACCACGACAGGGGCCCAACTATGGCTACACCATATATTTT. Translation gives CASRPRQGPNYGYTIYF.

The chain combines TRBV25-1 with TRBJ2-6; TRBD2 might be the D (5 bases). V lost 5 bases to trimming and J lost 2 bases, with 10 bases between them. Germline assignment: CDR1 MGHDK and CDR2 SYGVNS. CDR3 length equals 15 residues. CDR3 in DNA: TGTGCCAGCAGTTACGGAGGTCCTGGGGCCAACGTCCTGACTTTC. Translation gives CASSYGGPGANVLTF.

In the case of this clonotype: A much larger clone lies a single base off, so this may be a read error. The chain uses TRBV2 and TRBJ1-2, with TRBD1 as a possible D gene (6 bases). Germline loops: CDR1 SNHLY, CDR2 FYNNEI. This CDR3 contains 14 residues. Deletions cut 6 bases from V and 4 bases from J, with 15 bases between. The CDR3: CASREDSGIYGYTF. CDR3 DNA: TGTGCCAGCAGGGAGGACAGCGGCATCTATGGCTACACCTTC.

The chain uses TRBV6-5 and TRBJ1-3; D is unclear. V was cut by 7 bases and J by 4 bases, with 5 bases left in between. The germline V gene encodes CDR1 MNHEY and CDR2 SVGAGI. This CDR3 comprises 11 residues. The CDR3: CASTGGNTIYF. CDR3 nucleotides: TGTGCCAGCACGGGAGGAAACACCATATATTTT.

The chain recombines TRBV10-3 with TRBJ1-1, with D possibly matching TRBD1 (5 bases). In germline, CDR1 is ENHRY, CDR2 SYGVKD. The length of the CDR3 is 13 residues. V lost 3 bases, J lost 4 bases, and 9 bases lay in between. The CDR3 bases are TGTGCCATCAGTGACGAGGGGAGCACTGAAGCTTTCTTT. It codes for CAISDEGSTEAFF.